This TCR beta chain was profiled in a study of identical twins. With respect to this clonotype: The antigen is not known.

This CDR3 region has 12 residues. V lost 10 bases and J 1 base, leaving 10 bases between the germline ends. Template switching added a universal primer site; cDNA carried unique molecular identifiers. TCRdb re-called the 5' RACE reads with MiXCR, one entry per CDR3 protein. The sample yields about 340,000 distinct CDR3 sequences, 10% to 15% seen once. Whole-study results and caveats: Models predicted less out-of-frame TCR alpha sharing in monozygotic twins than was found. Whereas memory repertoires showed no such difference, abundant cord blood beta clonotypes carried fewer insertions. Those out-of-frame alpha sequences shared by twins showed an excess of low generation probability.

These data also featured in a second study, about yellow fever vaccine responses in identical twins.

Sequenced material: CD8+ T cells sorted from blood. This clonotype was obtained from a woman between 18 and 29 years old in good health. This chain links TRBV12-3 or TRBV12-4 with TRBJ2-5; D is ambiguous. The CDR3 sequence is CATGDPQETQYF. DNA for the CDR3: TGTGCCACTGGCGACCCCCAAGAGACCCAGTACTTC.